A selection of T cell receptor beta chains follows, all from one sample in a study of patients and donors after allogeneic stem cell transplantation. TCRdb independently ran MiXCR on the RT-PCR reads; one entry per CDR3 protein. The table has 50,000 to 60,000 distinct CDR3 sequences, 10% to 15% seen once. Source material: blood, either unsorted or a sorted T cell fraction (not recorded which). The receptor source for this set is a human donor who was either an allogeneic HSCT recipient or a stem cell or donor lymphocyte infusion donor (not recorded which). It is not recorded whose cells these are; they may come from a transplant donor. The CDR3 runs from the conserved cysteine through the conserved F or W. The order of the fields is D gene, V gene, J gene, CDR3 protein. The D gene is left open where the match is weak.

NA	TRBV20-1	TRBJ2-7	CSASGLAGAGEQYF
NA	TRBV7-9	TRBJ1-1	CASSLLGLGVPAAFF
TRBD1	TRBV3-1	TRBJ2-3	CASSPARQGADTQYF
TRBD1	TRBV12-3/TRBV12-4	TRBJ1-1	CASTGQGNTEAFF
NA	TRBV25-1	TRBJ1-1	CASSEYEGTAFF
TRBD1	TRBV20-1	TRBJ2-1	CSAKLQGPPAEQFF
NA	TRBV11-2	TRBJ1-1	CASSLALGGIARNTEAFF
NA	TRBV7-6	TRBJ1-4	CASSLLFTTGIRDDNEKLFF
TRBD1	TRBV4-1	TRBJ1-4	CASSPDRAIGEELFF
TRBD2	TRBV5-1	TRBJ2-3	CASSLAGGPTDTQYF
NA	TRBV27	TRBJ1-5	CASRLDGNQPQHF
NA	TRBV19	TRBJ2-5	CASSSLGLYQETQYF
TRBD1	TRBV3-1	TRBJ1-1	CASTHQGGTEAFF
TRBD1	TRBV19	TRBJ2-1	CASTMTGYSYNEQFF
NA	TRBV18	TRBJ2-5	CASSPWGETQYF
TRBD1	TRBV9	TRBJ1-1	CASSALTGIVAEAFF
NA	TRBV11-2	TRBJ1-5	CASSLPNQPQHF
NA	TRBV5-5	TRBJ1-4	CASSPSWDTNEKLFF
TRBD1	TRBV10-3	TRBJ2-2	CAITRQGALAGELFF
NA	TRBV5-1	TRBJ2-7	CATSTDGYEQYF
NA	TRBV27	TRBJ1-3	CASSLIGGSGNTIYF
TRBD1	TRBV7-9	TRBJ2-7	CASSLSPGAGQGAYEQYF
TRBD2	TRBV24-1	TRBJ2-5	CAARLAGGDQETQYF
NA	TRBV19	TRBJ1-3	CASSIKGLSGNTIYF
TRBD2	TRBV11-2	TRBJ2-3	CASSFLAGASTDTQYF
TRBD2	TRBV6-1	TRBJ2-7	CATGLEGPYEQYF
NA	TRBV30	TRBJ1-3	CAWSTGGNTIYF
NA	TRBV24-1	TRBJ2-5	CATSDLKEAETQYF
TRBD2	TRBV19	TRBJ2-7	CASRSTSGRSEQYF
NA	TRBV6-2/TRBV6-3	TRBJ1-1	CASSLRILNTEAFF
TRBD2	TRBV7-9	TRBJ2-1	CASSLAPSGSFEQFF
NA	TRBV18	TRBJ2-2	CASSPSAAVELFF
NA	TRBV4-1	TRBJ1-1	CASSQVGTMNTEAFF
NA	TRBV29-1	TRBJ2-1	CSGWRAGRYNEQFF
NA	TRBV20-1	TRBJ2-3	CSADLDTQYF
NA	TRBV2	TRBJ2-6	CASREGTGANVLTF
NA	TRBV10-3	TRBJ2-3	CAIQGTDTQYF
NA	TRBV10-1	TRBJ1-1	CASRASMNTEAFF
TRBD2	TRBV4-2	TRBJ2-1	CASGTSEYNEQFF
NA	TRBV7-9	TRBJ2-7	CASSQDTDYEQYF
NA	TRBV12-5	TRBJ2-1	CASGSHFNNEQFF
TRBD2	TRBV3-1	TRBJ2-7	CASSQGGWLAGSYEQYF
NA	TRBV12-3/TRBV12-4	TRBJ1-1	CASSFGDNTNTEAFF
NA	TRBV5-8	TRBJ2-7	CASSLDGSSYEQYF
NA	TRBV15	TRBJ2-3	CATSRYTDTQYF